These 28 T cell receptor beta chains came from one sample sequenced in a study of T cells in Graves' hyperthyroidism and ophthalmopathy. Amplified TCR beta CDR3 regions came from RNA transcripts. Primed by the HTBI set, a first-round RT-PCR was run on the TCR CDR3. TCRdb reprocessed the multiplex PCR reads with MiXCR, giving one entry per CDR3 protein. The sample includes some 270,000 distinct CDR3 sequences, roughly 13% seen only once; the top ten take 7.9%. Sequencing was carried out using blood. These receptors came from a woman in her thirties or forties with Graves' hyperthyroidism.

Many counts were recorded for this clonotype. This chain uses TRBV11-2 with TRBJ2-3; D call uncertain. Trimming cost V 3 bases and J 6 bases, with 7 bases left between them. This CDR3 has 12 residues. Per the germline V gene, CDR1 is SGHAT and CDR2 is FQNNGV. CDR3 in DNA: TGTGCCAGCAGCTTTTCGGTGGATACGCAGTATTTT. This gives the protein CASSFSVDTQYF.

This sequence joins TRBV12-3 or TRBV12-4 and TRBJ2-7; a weak D match, TRBD2 (6 bases). V gave up 4 bases and J gave up 4 bases, with 11 bases separating them. There are 13 residues in the CDR3. Here the CDR3 reads CASSWAGTYEQYF. The CDR3 coding sequence is TGTGCCAGCAGTTGGGCGGGAACTTACGAGCAGTACTTC.

This clonotype was seen many times. The genes are TRBV7-2 and TRBJ2-1; D may correspond to TRBD1 or TRBD2 (5 bases each). CDR3 length: 20 amino acids. CDR1 SGHTA and CDR2 FQGNSA come from the germline V gene. V was pared by 1 base and J by 5 bases, with 27 bases between. The CDR3, as DNA: TGTGCCAGCAGCTTAGTGGGCCACTTGGGACGGAGAGCTCGGGACAATGAGCAGTTCTTC. Translating it yields CASSLVGHLGRRARDNEQFF. The full variable domain, with the rest looked up from reference TRBV7-2 and TRBJ2-1, is GAGVSQSPSNKVTEKGKDVELRCDPISGHTALYWYRQSLGQGLEFLIYFQGNSAPDKSGLPSDRFSAERTGGSVSTLTIQRTQQEDSAVYLCASSLVGHLGRRARDNEQFFGPGTRLTVL.

This clonotype was seen more than once but under ten times. J is TRBJ2-5 and V is TRBV9; D is unclear. The CDR3 consists of 15 residues. V was trimmed by 1 base and J by 1 base, leaving 11 bases between them. Germline-derived CDR1 and CDR2 are SGDLS and YYNGEE. Here the CDR3 reads CASSVNPSSQETQYF. The CDR3 nucleotides read TGTGCCAGCAGCGTAAATCCGTCCTCCCAAGAGACCCAGTACTTC.

This clonotype appeared once. The chain combines TRBV4-2 with TRBJ1-1; the D gene is possibly TRBD1 (5 bases). The CDR3 is 15 residues long. Trimming removed 5 bases at V and 4 bases at J, with 17 bases between. The germline V gene encodes CDR1 LGHNA and CDR2 YNFKEQ. CDR3 coding DNA: TGTGCCAGCAGCACCTTGCCCGGGGGAGTCACTGAAGCTTTCTTT. It yields the protein CASSTLPGGVTEAFF.

The sample holds many counts of this clonotype. The rearrangement joins TRBV7-8 to TRBJ2-1; 9 bases align to TRBD1. The CDR3 contains 17 residues. Germline-derived CDR1 and CDR2 are SGHVS and FQNEAQ. V was pared by 3 bases and J by 5 bases, with 11 bases of the junction left unmatched. For the CDR3, the DNA is TGTGCCAGCAGCTTCCTTTCTTCCTGGGACAGGGACAATGAGCAGTTCTTC. Translated, it gives CASSFLSSWDRDNEQFF.

This clonotype was found a few times. The V call is TRBV18, the J call TRBJ2-5, with 7 bases that match TRBD2. Germline loops: CDR1 KGHSH, CDR2 LQKENI. Trimming removed 1 base from V and 3 bases from J; junction bases left unmatched: 8. There are 16 residues in the CDR3. CDR3 sequence: CASSPQGTNFEETQYF. The CDR3 DNA reads as TGTGCCAGCTCACCACAGGGGACTAATTTCGAAGAGACCCAGTACTTC.

In this sample, this clonotype turned up a few times. The rearrangement uses TRBV14 and TRBJ2-5; TRBD1 is a possible D gene (5 bases). This CDR3 is 14 amino acids long. CDR1 SGHDN and CDR2 FVKESK come from the germline V gene. V gave up 4 bases and J gave up 2 bases, with 11 bases separating them. The CDR3 DNA sequence: TGTGCCAGCAGCCTAGGGGTACTACAAGAGACCCAGTACTTC. It yields the protein CASSLGVLQETQYF.

This clonotype was observed at least ten times. The chain couples TRBV20-1 to TRBJ1-1; no firm D call. The ends were cut back, 3 bases at V and 0 bases at J, with 5 bases in the middle. In germline, CDR1 is DFQATT, CDR2 SNEGSKA (reference sequence). This CDR3 region has 12 residues. The CDR3 region is CSASRVNTEAFF. CDR3 in DNA: TGCAGTGCTAGTAGGGTGAACACTGAAGCTTTCTTT.

V and J are TRBV7-8 and TRBJ2-5, with D possibly called TRBD1 or TRBD2 (5 bases each). CDR1 is SGHVS and CDR2 is FQNEAQ in the germline V gene. CDR3 length equals 16 residues. V lost 0 bases to trimming and J lost 5 bases, with 16 bases between them. DNA of the CDR3: TGTGCCAGCAGCTTAGCTCTAGGGACGTCCGGGGAGACCCAGTACTTC. Residues: CASSLALGTSGETQYF.

This clonotype appeared a single time. This chain connects TRBV5-6 to TRBJ1-5; D is unclear. Germline V gene sequence: CDR1 SGHDT, CDR2 YYEEEE. V was cut by 0 bases and J by 7 bases, with 11 bases left in between. The CDR3 loop spans 14 amino acids. Here the CDR3 reads CASSLVGAEQPQHF. CDR3 nucleotide sequence: TGTGCCAGCAGCTTGGTAGGAGCGGAACAGCCCCAGCATTTT.

The chain combines TRBV28 with TRBJ1-5, with 12 bases fitting TRBD1. J gave up 2 bases and V 8 bases, and 4 bases lay outside the gene matches. The CDR3 has 15 amino acids. Per germline, CDR1 MDHEN and CDR2 SYDVKM. CDR3 residues: CASAGTGGGNQPQHF. CDR3 nucleotide sequence: TGTGCCAGCGCCGGGACAGGGGGCGGCAATCAGCCCCAGCATTTT. The complete variable domain, with remaining parts taken from reference TRBV28 and TRBJ1-5, reads DVKVTQSSRYLVKRTGEKVFLECVQDMDHENMFWYRQDPGLGLRLIYFSYDVKMKEKGDIPEGYSVSREKKERFSLILESASTNQTSMYLCASAGTGGGNQPQHFGDGTRLSIL.

This clonotype was seen at least ten times. V gene TRBV7-9 combines with J gene TRBJ1-2; unclear D gene. In germline, CDR1 is SEHNR, CDR2 FQNEAQ (reference sequence). Trimming stripped 5 bases from V and 5 bases from J, with 9 bases between. The CDR3 runs 12 residues. This chain's CDR3 is CASSQAEYGYTF. CDR3 DNA: TGTGCCAGCAGCCAAGCGGAATATGGCTACACCTTC.

This clonotype was seen ten or more times. V is TRBV11-3 and J is TRBJ2-7, with 8 bases that match TRBD2. V lost 4 bases to trimming and J lost 0 bases; unmatched junction nucleotides: 8. The CDR3 has 16 residues. CDR1 and CDR2 from the germline V gene are SGHNT and YENEEA. CDR3 nucleotide sequence: TGTGCCAGCAGCTACTCCGGGACTAGTATCTCCTACGAGCAGTACTTC. Translated, it gives CASSYSGTSISYEQYF. Complete variable domain (other parts from reference TRBV11-3 and TRBJ2-7): EAGVVQSPRYKIIEKKQPVAFWCNPISGHNTLYWYLQNLGQGPELLIRYENEEAVDDSQLPKDRFSAERLKGVDSTLKIQPAELGDSAVYLCASSYSGTSISYEQYFGPGTRLTVT.

This clonotype has ten or more counts. The CDR3 here is CAFSSLFYEQYF. The CDR3, as DNA: TGTGCCTTCAGTTCCTTGTTCTACGAGCAGTACTTC. The chain carries TRBV30 and TRBJ2-7; D gene uncertain. Germline values: CDR1 GTSNPN, CDR2 SVGIG (reference sequence). V lost 7 bases to trimming and J lost 3 bases, with 13 bases between them. The CDR3 is 12 residues long.

This clonotype was seen at least ten times. The rearrangement joins TRBV29-1 to TRBJ1-1, with unresolved D. The CDR3 is 12 amino acids. Trimming stripped 3 bases from V and 0 bases from J, with 5 bases between. CDR1 is SQVTM, CDR2 ANQGSEA, per germline. CDR3: CSVEKVNTEAFF. The CDR3, as DNA: TGCAGCGTTGAGAAGGTGAACACTGAAGCTTTCTTT.

In its sample, this clonotype was seen many times. The V call is TRBV27, the J call TRBJ1-5; perhaps TRBD1 as D (6 bases). The CDR3 has 14 amino acids. Per the germline V gene, CDR1 is MNHEY and CDR2 is SMNVEV (reference sequence). Trimming removed 6 bases at V and 9 bases at J, with 18 bases between. The CDR3 loop is CASSQRQAPWPQHF. The CDR3 DNA reads TGTGCCAGCAGCCAAAGACAGGCGCCGTGGCCCCAGCATTTT.

This clonotype occurred many times. The rearrangement links TRBV12-5 to TRBJ1-1, with D perhaps matching TRBD1 (6 bases). The CDR3 sequence is 15 residues long. Germline loops: CDR1 LGHNT, CDR2 FRNRAP. Between the trimmed V and J ends, which lost 0 bases and 8 bases, there was a span of 16 bases. Here the CDR3 reads CASGLVRGGAQEAFF. The CDR3 nucleotides are TGTGCTAGTGGTTTGGTACGGGGGGGGGCCCAGGAAGCTTTCTTT. Based on the CDR3 plus reference TRBV12-5 and TRBJ1-1, the full variable domain is DARVTQTPRHKVTEMGQEVTMRCQPILGHNTVFWYRQTMMQGLELLAYFRNRAPLDDSGMPKDRFSAEMPDATLATLKIQPSEPRDSAVYFCASGLVRGGAQEAFFGQGTRLTVV.

This clonotype has at least ten counts. The chain uses TRBV6-2 or TRBV6-3 and TRBJ1-1, with 9 nucleotides matching TRBD1. The germline V gene encodes CDR1 MNHEY and CDR2 SVGEGT. The V gene end was trimmed by 6 bases and the J gene end by 1 base; junction bases not matched to a gene: 15. The CDR3 runs 18 residues. This CDR3 reads CASRNTPGTGIRNTEAFF. In DNA, the CDR3 is TGTGCCAGCAGAAACACTCCCGGGACAGGGATAAGGAACACTGAAGCTTTCTTT.

This clonotype was observed many times. The rearrangement uses TRBV6-2 or TRBV6-3 and TRBJ2-7; D assignment may be TRBD1 or TRBD2 (5 bases each). There are 15 residues in the CDR3. Trimming removed 7 bases at V and 2 bases at J, with 18 bases between. From germline, CDR1 is MNHEY and CDR2 SVGEGT. Here the CDR3 DNA reads TGTGCCAGCACCCCCGGGAAGTGGGGCCCCTACGAGCAGTACTTC. The encoded protein is CASTPGKWGPYEQYF.

This clonotype was counted many times. The V and J genes are TRBV12-3 or TRBV12-4 and TRBJ1-5; D uncertain. The CDR3 has 14 residues. V was clipped by 7 bases and J by 1 base, with 11 bases between them. The CDR3 loop reads CASTLRRSNQPQHF. DNA for the CDR3: TGTGCCAGCACCCTCCGAAGGAGCAATCAGCCCCAGCATTTT.

The sample holds many counts of this clonotype. This sequence joins TRBV5-5 and TRBJ2-1; D not resolved. Germline CDR1 is SGHKS and CDR2 is YYEKEE (reference sequence). With 2 bases removed from V and 0 bases from J, the gap between germline ends came to 12 bases. This CDR3 is built from 16 residues. CDR3 nucleotides: TGTGCCAGCAGCTTAAGAGTCAGCAGCTCCTACAATGAGCAGTTCTTC. Translated, it gives CASSLRVSSSYNEQFF. The variable domain in full, completed from reference TRBV5-5 and TRBJ2-1, reads DAGVTQSPTHLIKTRGQQVTLRCSPISGHKSVSWYQQVLGQGPQFIFQYYEKEERGRGNFPDRFSARQFPNYSSELNVNALLLGDSALYLCASSLRVSSSYNEQFFGPGTRLTVL.

This sequence joins TRBV19 and TRBJ2-2; 12 bases align to TRBD2. CDR3 length: 19 amino acids. Losses at the gene ends were 3 bases for V and 4 bases for J; bases not matched to a gene: 12. The germline V gene encodes CDR1 LNHDA and CDR2 SQIVND (reference sequence). CDR3 loop: CASSMIGLAGGLPTGELFF. The CDR3 coding sequence is TGTGCCAGTAGTATGATAGGGCTAGCGGGAGGGCTGCCCACCGGGGAGCTGTTTTTT.

This clonotype occurred a few times. The chain couples TRBV5-1 to TRBJ1-3; TRBD1 aligns across 8 bases. Trimming removed 2 bases from V and 2 bases from J; junction bases left unmatched: 9. The CDR3 is 17 residues long. Germline CDR1 SGHRS, CDR2 YFSETQ. CDR3 loop: CASSFNFGQGAGNTIYF. The DNA for the CDR3 is TGCGCCAGCAGCTTCAATTTCGGACAGGGCGCTGGAAACACCATATATTTT. Full variable domain (outside the CDR3, taken from reference TRBV5-1 and TRBJ1-3): KAGVTQTPRYLIKTRGQQVTLSCSPISGHRSVSWYQQTPGQGLQFLFEYFSETQRNKGNFPGRFSGRQFSNSRSEMNVSTLELGDSALYLCASSFNFGQGAGNTIYFGEGSWLTVV.

Many counts were recorded for this clonotype. V is TRBV24-1 and J is TRBJ2-3; 11 positions match TRBD2. The J segment lost 6 bases and the V segment lost 4 bases, leaving 8 bases of the junction unmatched. The CDR3 runs to 16 residues. Germline V gene lookup returns CDR1 KGHDR and CDR2 SFDVKD. CDR3 sequence: CATSDPARTSGDTQYF. CDR3 DNA: TGTGCCACCAGTGACCCCGCCCGGACTAGCGGGGATACGCAGTATTTT.

This clonotype was detected ten times or more. This chain joins TRBV27 and TRBJ1-5; 8 nucleotides agree with TRBD1. V dropped 6 bases and J dropped 2; count of bases not matched to a gene: 3. The germline V gene has CDR1 MNHEY and CDR2 SMNVEV (reference sequence). The CDR3 sequence is 14 residues long. The chain's CDR3 is CASRTTGGNQPQHF. The CDR3 DNA follows: TGTGCCAGCAGAACGACAGGGGGCAATCAGCCCCAGCATTTT.

V usage is TRBV6-1 and J usage is TRBJ2-4, with a weak D call TRBD2 (6 bases). The ends were cut back, 6 bases at V and 7 bases at J, with 16 bases in the middle. The length of the CDR3 is 14 residues. In germline, CDR1 is MNHNS, CDR2 SASEGT. CDR3 loop: CASRGLVGGNIQYF. The CDR3 DNA is TGTGCCAGCAGAGGACTTGTAGGAGGGAACATTCAGTACTTC.

This clonotype appeared many times. The chain recombines TRBV3-1 with TRBJ1-1; possibly TRBD1 for D (5 bases). Trimming stripped 3 bases from V and 6 bases from J, with 14 bases between. CDR3 size: 14 residues. Germline V gene data show CDR1 as LGHDT and CDR2 as YNNKEL (reference sequence). CDR3 DNA sequence: TGTGCCAGCAGCCAGGCCTGGGGGGGATCTGAAGCTTTCTTT. It translates to CASSQAWGGSEAFF.